This is a list of T cell receptor beta chains from one sample in a study of beta chain features in type 1 diabetes. Profiled with immunoSEQ multiplex PCR; TCRdb holds only in-frame clones, not every one. The sample shows about 180,000 clones, 6.5% to 9.5% of them seen only once. The sequencing sample was made of central memory CD4+ T cells from blood. These receptors were obtained from a middle-aged woman with type 1 diabetes. CDR3s include the opening cysteine and the closing phenylalanine or tryptophan. The order of the fields is D gene, V gene, J gene, clone size, CDR3 protein, CDR3 DNA. A D gene is named only where the DNA matches it firmly. The size of a clone is reported for some rows only, either as once, few or many, or as a class for expanded clones.

>TRBD1|TRBV18|TRBJ2-1|-
CASSMDRGRDNEQFF
TGTGCCAGCTCGATGGACAGGGGGCGAGACAATGAGCAGTTCTTC
>-|TRBV6-5|TRBJ2-7|-
CASSYSRVTTHEQYF
TGTGCCAGCAGTTACTCGAGGGTGACGACCCACGAGCAGTACTTC
>TRBD2|TRBV7-2|TRBJ2-5|-
CASSSLGAGDLETQYF
TGTGCCAGCAGCTCCCTTGGAGCGGGAGATCTGGAGACCCAGTACTTC
>-|TRBV27|TRBJ2-6|-
CASSLGPVIISGANVLTF
TGTGCCAGCAGTTTAGGGCCAGTAATCATCTCTGGGGCCAACGTCCTGACTTTC
>TRBD2|TRBV30|TRBJ2-1|few
CAWSATTGTSGRLEQFF
TGTGCCTGGAGCGCCACTACCGGGACTAGCGGGAGACTTGAGCAGTTCTTC
>-|TRBV6-6|TRBJ2-1|many
CASAGSQGNEQFF
TGTGCCAGCGCAGGCTCTCAGGGAAATGAGCAGTTCTTC
>-|TRBV7-8|TRBJ2-7|few
CASSLTGTYEQYF
TGTGCCAGCAGCTTAACGGGGACCTACGAGCAGTACTTC
>TRBD2|TRBV7-9|TRBJ2-1|few
CASSAFSGGGNEQFF
TGTGCCAGCAGCGCATTTAGCGGGGGGGGCAATGAGCAGTTCTTC
>-|TRBV20-1|TRBJ2-7|few
CSALAYEQYF
TGCAGTGCCCTCGCCTACGAGCAGTACTTC
>TRBD1|TRBV4-1|TRBJ1-4|-
CASSQDLTTGGEKLFF
TGCGCCAGCAGCCAAGATTTGACGACAGGGGGCGAAAAACTGTTTTTT
>TRBD1|TRBV6-5|TRBJ2-7|-
CASSADRVVYEQYF
TGTGCCAGCAGTGCAGACAGGGTAGTCTACGAGCAGTACTTC
>TRBD2|TRBV11-2|TRBJ2-5|-
CASSLGVNGGVETQYF
TGTGCCAGCAGCTTAGGCGTCAATGGGGGGGTAGAGACCCAGTACTTC
>-|TRBV7-8|TRBJ1-2|few
CASSSEVRGGGYTF
TGTGCCAGCAGCTCCGAAGTAAGGGGTGGTGGCTACACCTTC
>-|TRBV7-2|TRBJ2-7|few
CASSLLYEQYF
TGTGCCAGCAGCTTACTTTACGAGCAGTACTTC
>-|TRBV21-1|TRBJ2-7|-
CASSKEIRSGTSYEQYF
TGTGCCAGCAGCAAAGAAATCCGGAGCGGGACTTCCTACGAGCAGTACTTC
>TRBD1|TRBV11-1|TRBJ2-7|few
CASSRTGMGEQYF
TGTGCCAGCAGCCGGACAGGGATGGGCGAGCAGTACTTC
>-|TRBV30|TRBJ1-4|-
CAWSDAGGAKKLFF
TGTGCCTGGAGTGACGCAGGTGGTGCTAAAAAACTGTTTTTT
>-|TRBV30|TRBJ2-1|few
CAWSVLALYNEQFF
TGTGCCTGGAGTGTACTCGCACTCTACAATGAGCAGTTCTTC
>TRBD2|TRBV30|TRBJ2-7|-
CAWSRHTSGSREQYF
TGTGCCTGGAGTAGACACACTAGCGGGAGCCGGGAGCAGTACTTC